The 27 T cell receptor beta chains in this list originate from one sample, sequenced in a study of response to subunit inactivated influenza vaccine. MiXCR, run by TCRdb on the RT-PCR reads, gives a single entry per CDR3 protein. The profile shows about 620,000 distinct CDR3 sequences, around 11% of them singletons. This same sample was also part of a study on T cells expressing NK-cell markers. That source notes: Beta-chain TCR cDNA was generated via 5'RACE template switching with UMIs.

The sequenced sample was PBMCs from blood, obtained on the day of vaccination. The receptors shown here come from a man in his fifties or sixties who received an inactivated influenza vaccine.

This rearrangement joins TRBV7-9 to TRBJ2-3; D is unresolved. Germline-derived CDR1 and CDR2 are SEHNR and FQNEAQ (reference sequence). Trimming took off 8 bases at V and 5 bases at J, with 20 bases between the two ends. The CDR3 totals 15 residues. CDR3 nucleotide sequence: TGTGCCAGCGGCTCCGGGTCTGAGGTGGGAGATACGCAGTATTTT. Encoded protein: CASGSGSEVGDTQYF.

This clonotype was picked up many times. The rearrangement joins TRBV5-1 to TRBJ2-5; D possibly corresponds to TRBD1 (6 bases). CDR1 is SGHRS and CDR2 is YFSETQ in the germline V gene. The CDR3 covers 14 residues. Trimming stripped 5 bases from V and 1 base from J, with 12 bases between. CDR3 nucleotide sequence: TGCGCCAGCAGTCCGGGACAAAGCCAAGAGACCCAGTACTTC. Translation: CASSPGQSQETQYF. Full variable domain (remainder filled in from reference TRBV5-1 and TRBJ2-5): KAGVTQTPRYLIKTRGQQVTLSCSPISGHRSVSWYQQTPGQGLQFLFEYFSETQRNKGNFPGRFSGRQFSNSRSEMNVSTLELGDSALYLCASSPGQSQETQYFGPGTRLLVL.

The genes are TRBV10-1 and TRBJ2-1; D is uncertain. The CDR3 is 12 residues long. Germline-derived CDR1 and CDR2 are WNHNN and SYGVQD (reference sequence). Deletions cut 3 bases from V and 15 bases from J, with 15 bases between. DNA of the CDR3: TGCGCCAGCAGTGATGGCGCTCCTTGGCGGTTCTTC. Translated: CASSDGAPWRFF.

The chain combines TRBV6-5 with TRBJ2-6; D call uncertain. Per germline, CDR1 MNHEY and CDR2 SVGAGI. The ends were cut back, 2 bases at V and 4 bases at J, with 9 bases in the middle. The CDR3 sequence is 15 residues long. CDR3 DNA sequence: TGTGCCAGCAGTTACGTGGGATCCGGGGCCAACGTCCTGACTTTC. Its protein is CASSYVGSGANVLTF.

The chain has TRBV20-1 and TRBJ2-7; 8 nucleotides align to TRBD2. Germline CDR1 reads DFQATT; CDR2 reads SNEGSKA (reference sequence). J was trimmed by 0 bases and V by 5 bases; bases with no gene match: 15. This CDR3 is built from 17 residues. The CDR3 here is CSAQRESSGLSSYEQYF. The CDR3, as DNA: TGCAGTGCTCAGCGGGAGTCGTCAGGACTAAGCTCCTACGAGCAGTACTTC.

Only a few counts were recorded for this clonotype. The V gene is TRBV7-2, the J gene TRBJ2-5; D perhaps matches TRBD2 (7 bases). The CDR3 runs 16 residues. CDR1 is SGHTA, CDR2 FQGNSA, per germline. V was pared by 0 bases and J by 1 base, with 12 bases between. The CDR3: CASSLARGAFQETQYF. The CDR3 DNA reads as TGTGCCAGCAGCTTAGCACGGGGGGCATTCCAAGAGACCCAGTACTTC.

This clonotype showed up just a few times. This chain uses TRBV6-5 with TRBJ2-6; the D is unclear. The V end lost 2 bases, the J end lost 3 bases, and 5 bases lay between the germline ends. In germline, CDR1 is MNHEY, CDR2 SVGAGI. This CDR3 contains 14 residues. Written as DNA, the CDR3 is TGTGCCAGCAGTTACCTGATTGGGGCCAACGTCCTGACTTTC. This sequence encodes CASSYLIGANVLTF.

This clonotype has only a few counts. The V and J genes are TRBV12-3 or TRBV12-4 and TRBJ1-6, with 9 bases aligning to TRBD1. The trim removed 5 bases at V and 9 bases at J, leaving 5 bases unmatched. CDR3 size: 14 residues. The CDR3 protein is CASSTDRGGSPLHF. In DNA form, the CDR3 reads TGTGCCAGCAGTACGGACAGGGGTGGTTCACCCCTCCACTTT.

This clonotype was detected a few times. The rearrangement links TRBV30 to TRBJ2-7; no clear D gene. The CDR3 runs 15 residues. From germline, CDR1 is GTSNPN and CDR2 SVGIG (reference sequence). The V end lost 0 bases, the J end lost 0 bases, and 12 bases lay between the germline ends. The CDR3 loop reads CAWSVPGRFSYEQYF. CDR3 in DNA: TGTGCCTGGAGTGTACCCGGAAGGTTCTCCTACGAGCAGTACTTC.

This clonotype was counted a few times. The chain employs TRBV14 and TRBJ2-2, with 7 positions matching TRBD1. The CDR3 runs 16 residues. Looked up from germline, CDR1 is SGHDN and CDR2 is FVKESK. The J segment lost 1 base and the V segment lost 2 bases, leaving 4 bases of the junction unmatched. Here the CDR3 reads CASSQTGTENTGELFF. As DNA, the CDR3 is TGTGCCAGCAGCCAAACCGGGACAGAGAACACCGGGGAGCTGTTTTTT.

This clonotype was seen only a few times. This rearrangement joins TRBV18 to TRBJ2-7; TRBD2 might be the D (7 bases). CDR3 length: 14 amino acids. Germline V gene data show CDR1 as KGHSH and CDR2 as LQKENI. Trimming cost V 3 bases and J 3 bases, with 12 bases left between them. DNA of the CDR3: TGTGCCAGCTCACCTCCGGGGGGCGGCTACGAGCAGTACTTC. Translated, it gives CASSPPGGGYEQYF. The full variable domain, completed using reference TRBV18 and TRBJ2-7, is NAGVMQNPRHLVRRRGQEARLRCSPMKGHSHVYWYRQLPEEGLKFMVYLQKENIIDESGMPKERFSAEFPKEGPSILRIQQVVRGDSAAYFCASSPPGGGYEQYFGPGTRLTVT.

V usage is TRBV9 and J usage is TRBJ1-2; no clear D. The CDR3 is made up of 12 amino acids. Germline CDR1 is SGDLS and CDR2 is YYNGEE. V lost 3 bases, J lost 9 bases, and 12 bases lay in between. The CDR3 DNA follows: TGTGCCAGCAGCGGATTAAGTGGTAGCTACACCTTC. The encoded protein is CASSGLSGSYTF.

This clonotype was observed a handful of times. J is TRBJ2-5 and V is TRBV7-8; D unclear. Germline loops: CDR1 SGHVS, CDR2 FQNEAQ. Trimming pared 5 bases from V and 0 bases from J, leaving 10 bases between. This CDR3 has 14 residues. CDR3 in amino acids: CASSTNPHQETQYF. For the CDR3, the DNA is TGTGCCAGCAGCACAAATCCCCACCAAGAGACCCAGTACTTC.

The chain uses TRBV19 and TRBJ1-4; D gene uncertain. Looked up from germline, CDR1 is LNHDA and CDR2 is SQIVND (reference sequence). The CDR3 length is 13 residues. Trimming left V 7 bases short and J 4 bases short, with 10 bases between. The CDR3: CASTPTLNEKLFF. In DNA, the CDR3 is TGTGCCAGTACCCCGACACTTAATGAAAAACTGTTTTTT. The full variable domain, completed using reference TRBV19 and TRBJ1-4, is DGGITQSPKYLFRKEGQNVTLSCEQNLNHDAMYWYRQDPGQGLRLIYYSQIVNDFQKGDIAEGYSVSREKKESFPLTVTSAQKNPTAFYLCASTPTLNEKLFFGSGTQLSVL.

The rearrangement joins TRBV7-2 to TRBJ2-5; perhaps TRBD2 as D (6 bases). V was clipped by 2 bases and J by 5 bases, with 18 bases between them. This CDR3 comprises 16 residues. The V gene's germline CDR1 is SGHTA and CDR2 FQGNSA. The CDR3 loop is CASSLLGGGPGETQYF. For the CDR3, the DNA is TGTGCCAGCAGCTTATTAGGTGGAGGGCCCGGGGAGACCCAGTACTTC.

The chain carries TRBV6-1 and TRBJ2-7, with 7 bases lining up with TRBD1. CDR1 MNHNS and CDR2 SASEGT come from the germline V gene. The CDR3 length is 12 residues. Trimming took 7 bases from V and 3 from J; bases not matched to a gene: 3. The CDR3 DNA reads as TGTGCCAGCACGACAGGGATCTACGAGCAGTACTTC. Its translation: CASTTGIYEQYF.

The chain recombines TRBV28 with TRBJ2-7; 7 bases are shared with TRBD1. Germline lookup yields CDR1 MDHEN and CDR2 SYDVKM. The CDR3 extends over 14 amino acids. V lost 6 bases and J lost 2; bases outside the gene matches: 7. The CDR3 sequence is CASRNPGTAYEQYF. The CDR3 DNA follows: TGTGCCAGCAGAAACCCCGGGACAGCCTACGAGCAGTACTTC.

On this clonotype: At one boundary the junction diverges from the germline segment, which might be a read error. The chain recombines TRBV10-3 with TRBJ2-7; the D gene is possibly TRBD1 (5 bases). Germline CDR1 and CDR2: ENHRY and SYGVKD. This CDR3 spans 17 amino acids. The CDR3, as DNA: TGTGCCATCAGTGTCATTCAAAGTACAGGACACTCCTACAAGCAGTACTTC. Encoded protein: CAISVIQSTGHSYKQYF.

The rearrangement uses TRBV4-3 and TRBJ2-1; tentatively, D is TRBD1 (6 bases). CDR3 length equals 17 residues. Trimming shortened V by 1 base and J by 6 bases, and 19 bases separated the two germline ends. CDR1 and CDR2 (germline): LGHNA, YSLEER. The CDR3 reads CASSQVTGSQLLNEQFF. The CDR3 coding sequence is TGCGCCAGCAGCCAAGTTACAGGGAGTCAATTACTCAATGAGCAGTTCTTC.

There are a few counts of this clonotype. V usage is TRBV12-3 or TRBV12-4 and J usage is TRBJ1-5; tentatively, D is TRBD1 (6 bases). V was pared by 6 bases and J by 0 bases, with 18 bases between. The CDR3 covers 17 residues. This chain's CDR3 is CASSPTLDSSSNQPQHF. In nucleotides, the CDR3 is TGTGCCAGCAGCCCAACCCTGGACAGTAGTAGCAATCAGCCCCAGCATTTT.

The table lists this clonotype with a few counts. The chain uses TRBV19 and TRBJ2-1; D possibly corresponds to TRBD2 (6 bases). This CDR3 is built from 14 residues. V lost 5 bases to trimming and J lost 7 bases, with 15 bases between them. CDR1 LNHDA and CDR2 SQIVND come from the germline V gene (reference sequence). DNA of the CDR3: TGTGCCAGTAGTGAGACTAGAAGGGATAATGAGCAGTTCTTC. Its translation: CASSETRRDNEQFF.

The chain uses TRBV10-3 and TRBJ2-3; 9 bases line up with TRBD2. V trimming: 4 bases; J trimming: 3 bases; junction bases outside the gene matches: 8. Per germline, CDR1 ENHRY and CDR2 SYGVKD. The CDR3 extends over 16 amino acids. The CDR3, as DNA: TGTGCCATCAGTGCGACTAGCGGAGCCGGTACAGATACGCAGTATTTT. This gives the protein CAISATSGAGTDTQYF.

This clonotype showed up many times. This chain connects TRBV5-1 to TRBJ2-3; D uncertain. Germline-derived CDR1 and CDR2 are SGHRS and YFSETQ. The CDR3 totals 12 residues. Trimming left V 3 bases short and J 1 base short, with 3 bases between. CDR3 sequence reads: CASSSGTDTQYF. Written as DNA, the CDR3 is TGCGCCAGCAGCTCCGGCACAGATACGCAGTATTTT.

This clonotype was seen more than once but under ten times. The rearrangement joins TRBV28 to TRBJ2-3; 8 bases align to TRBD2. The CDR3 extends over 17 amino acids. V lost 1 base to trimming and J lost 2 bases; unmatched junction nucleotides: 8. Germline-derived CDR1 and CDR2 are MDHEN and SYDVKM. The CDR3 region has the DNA TGTGCCAGCAGTTTATTTCGGGGGGGCAGTGTCACAGATACGCAGTATTTT. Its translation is CASSLFRGGSVTDTQYF.

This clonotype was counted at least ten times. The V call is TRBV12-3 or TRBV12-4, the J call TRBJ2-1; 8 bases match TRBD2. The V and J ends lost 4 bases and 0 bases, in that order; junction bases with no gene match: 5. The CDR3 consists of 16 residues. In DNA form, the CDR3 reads TGTGCCAGCAGTTCCATAGCGGGAAGCTCCTACAATGAGCAGTTCTTC. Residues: CASSSIAGSSYNEQFF.

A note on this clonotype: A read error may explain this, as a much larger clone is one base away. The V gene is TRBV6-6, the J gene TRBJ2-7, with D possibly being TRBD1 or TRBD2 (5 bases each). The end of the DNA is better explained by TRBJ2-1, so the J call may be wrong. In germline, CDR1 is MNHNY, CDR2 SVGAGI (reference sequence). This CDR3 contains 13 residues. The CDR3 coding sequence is TGTGCCAGCAGTAGTCCGGGGACCTACGAGCAGTTCTTC. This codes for CASSSPGTYEQFF.

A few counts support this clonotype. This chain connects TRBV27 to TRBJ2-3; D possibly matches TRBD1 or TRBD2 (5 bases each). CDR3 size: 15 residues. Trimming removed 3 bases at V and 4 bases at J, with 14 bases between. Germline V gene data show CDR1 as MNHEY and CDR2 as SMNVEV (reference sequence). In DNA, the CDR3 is TGTGCCAGCAGTTTCGGGACCGAAAGGGCAGATACGCAGTATTTT. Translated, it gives CASSFGTERADTQYF.